These T cell receptor beta chains were read from a single sample in a study of cytomegalovirus exposure and HLA in healthy donors. The assay was immunoSEQ multiplex PCR, and TCRdb's table has in-frame clones only and misses some. This table has over 150,000 clones, about 81% appearing once. Material: PBMCs. Receptors originate from a woman aged 30 to 39 in good health and CMV-seronegative. Each CDR3 is given with its conserved first and last residue. Each record gives: clone size, D gene, V gene, J gene, CDR3 protein, CDR3 DNA. D genes are given only for firm matches. Some rows mark clone size as missing; the rest say once, few, many or name a class of expanded clone.

clone_size: .
d_call: .
v_call: TRBV27
j_call: TRBJ1-4
cdr3_aa: CASRRYPNEKLFF
cdr3_nt: TGTGCCAGTAGGAGGTACCCTAATGAAAAACTGTTTTTT

clone_size: once
d_call: TRBD2
v_call: TRBV9
j_call: TRBJ2-3
cdr3_aa: CASSVTGLSTDTQYF
cdr3_nt: TGTGCCAGCAGCGTTACGGGACTATCCACAGATACGCAGTATTTT

clone_size: .
d_call: .
v_call: TRBV25-1
j_call: TRBJ1-6
cdr3_aa: CASSEFAASYNSPLHF
cdr3_nt: TGTGCCAGCAGTGAATTCGCGGCCTCCTATAATTCACCCCTCCACTTT

clone_size: .
d_call: .
v_call: TRBV29-1
j_call: TRBJ1-3
cdr3_aa: CSVEVSKSSGNTIYF
cdr3_nt: TGCAGCGTTGAAGTCAGTAAATCTTCTGGAAACACCATATATTTT

clone_size: .
d_call: TRBD2
v_call: TRBV5-1
j_call: TRBJ2-2
cdr3_aa: CASSLVLAATGELFF
cdr3_nt: TGCGCCAGCAGCTTGGTACTAGCGGCCACCGGGGAGCTGTTTTTT

clone_size: .
d_call: .
v_call: TRBV28
j_call: TRBJ1-3
cdr3_aa: CASSTSGAGNTIYF
cdr3_nt: TGTGCCAGCAGTACCTCAGGGGCTGGAAACACCATATATTTT

clone_size: .
d_call: .
v_call: TRBV28
j_call: TRBJ1-6
cdr3_aa: CASSLMRGLSSPLHF
cdr3_nt: TGTGCCAGCAGTTTAATGCGGGGTCTAAGTTCACCCCTCCACTTT

clone_size: .
d_call: .
v_call: TRBV10-2
j_call: TRBJ1-3
cdr3_aa: CASHSGNTIYF
cdr3_nt: TGCGCCAGCCACTCTGGAAACACCATATATTTT

clone_size: .
d_call: TRBD2
v_call: TRBV18
j_call: TRBJ2-7
cdr3_aa: CASSPGLGYEQYF
cdr3_nt: TGTGCCAGCTCACCGGGACTAGGCTACGAGCAGTACTTC

clone_size: .
d_call: TRBD1
v_call: TRBV27
j_call: TRBJ2-7
cdr3_aa: CASSLWGQPYEQYF
cdr3_nt: TGTGCCAGCAGTTTATGGGGACAGCCCTACGAGCAGTACTTC

clone_size: few
d_call: .
v_call: TRBV11-2
j_call: TRBJ1-3
cdr3_aa: CASSSQGNTIYF
cdr3_nt: TGTGCCAGCAGCTCCCAGGGAAACACCATATATTTT

clone_size: .
d_call: TRBD1
v_call: TRBV27
j_call: TRBJ2-6
cdr3_aa: CASSLDRGSSGANVLTF
cdr3_nt: TGTGCCAGCAGTTTGGACAGGGGTAGCTCTGGGGCCAACGTCCTGACTTTC

clone_size: .
d_call: TRBD1
v_call: TRBV25-1
j_call: TRBJ2-1
cdr3_aa: CASKLGQNLYNEQFF
cdr3_nt: TGTGCCAGCAAATTGGGACAGAATTTATACAATGAGCAGTTCTTC

clone_size: .
d_call: .
v_call: TRBV6-5
j_call: TRBJ2-7
cdr3_aa: CASRNLGGPYEQYF
cdr3_nt: TGTGCCAGCAGGAATCTCGGGGGGCCCTACGAGCAGTACTTC

clone_size: .
d_call: TRBD1
v_call: TRBV27
j_call: TRBJ2-4
cdr3_aa: CASSPRQGAEWNIQYF
cdr3_nt: TGTGCCAGCAGCCCCCGACAGGGAGCCGAGTGGAACATTCAGTACTTC

clone_size: few
d_call: .
v_call: TRBV29-1
j_call: TRBJ1-1
cdr3_aa: CSGRQGAVNTEAFF
cdr3_nt: TGCAGCGGACGGCAAGGGGCAGTAAACACTGAAGCTTTCTTT

clone_size: .
d_call: TRBD2
v_call: TRBV6-1
j_call: TRBJ2-1
cdr3_aa: CASSEKEWGSGRASRSYNEQFF
cdr3_nt: TGTGCCAGCAGTGAAAAAGAATGGGGTAGCGGGAGGGCCTCGAGATCCTACAATGAGCAGTTCTTC

clone_size: .
d_call: TRBD1
v_call: TRBV6-5
j_call: TRBJ1-2
cdr3_aa: CASSMTGNDGYTF
cdr3_nt: TGTGCCAGCAGTATGACAGGGAATGATGGCTACACCTTC

clone_size: .
d_call: .
v_call: TRBV7-9
j_call: TRBJ2-7
cdr3_aa: CASSLVLGGMEEQYF
cdr3_nt: TGTGCCAGCAGCTTAGTGTTAGGGGGAATGGAAGAGCAGTACTTC

clone_size: once
d_call: .
v_call: TRBV4-1
j_call: TRBJ2-7
cdr3_aa: CASSQDDLLLSF
cdr3_nt: TGCGCCAGCAGCCAAGATGATCTGCTCCTTAGCTTC

clone_size: .
d_call: .
v_call: TRBV28
j_call: TRBJ1-6
cdr3_aa: CASRHGRYNSPLHF
cdr3_nt: TGTGCCAGCAGGCACGGTCGGTATAATTCACCCCTCCACTTT

clone_size: .
d_call: .
v_call: TRBV10-3
j_call: TRBJ1-6
cdr3_aa: CAISDRVNSPLHF
cdr3_nt: TGTGCCATCAGTGACAGGGTAAATTCACCCCTCCACTTT

clone_size: .
d_call: .
v_call: TRBV19
j_call: TRBJ2-7
cdr3_aa: CASSFETRSYEQYF
cdr3_nt: TGTGCCAGTAGTTTCGAGACACGCTCCTACGAGCAGTACTTC

clone_size: .
d_call: TRBD2
v_call: TRBV27
j_call: TRBJ2-3
cdr3_aa: CASSLSKGTSGGRSTDTQYF
cdr3_nt: TGTGCCAGCAGTTTATCGAAAGGGACTAGCGGGGGGCGATCCACAGATACGCAGTATTTT

clone_size: .
d_call: TRBD2
v_call: TRBV2
j_call: TRBJ2-2
cdr3_aa: CASREGLAGTGELFF
cdr3_nt: TGTGCCAGCAGGGAAGGACTAGCAGGGACCGGGGAGCTGTTTTTT

clone_size: .
d_call: .
v_call: TRBV4-1
j_call: TRBJ1-5
cdr3_aa: CASSQYTGSNQPQHF
cdr3_nt: TGCGCCAGCAGCCAATATACAGGGAGCAATCAGCCCCAGCATTTT

clone_size: .
d_call: TRBD2
v_call: TRBV6-6
j_call: TRBJ2-7
cdr3_aa: CASRPGLAGVKEQYF
cdr3_nt: TGTGCCAGCAGACCCGGACTAGCGGGAGTGAAAGAGCAGTACTTC

clone_size: once
d_call: TRBD1
v_call: TRBV6-5
j_call: TRBJ1-1
cdr3_aa: CASSSGTGGAGTEAFF
cdr3_nt: TGTGCCAGCAGTTCCGGGACAGGGGGCGCCGGCACTGAAGCTTTCTTT

clone_size: .
d_call: .
v_call: TRBV29-1
j_call: TRBJ2-3
cdr3_aa: CSVETAVSTDTQYF
cdr3_nt: TGCAGCGTTGAAACAGCGGTTAGCACAGATACGCAGTATTTT

clone_size: .
d_call: .
v_call: TRBV18
j_call: TRBJ2-7
cdr3_aa: CASSPTSRSSYEQYF
cdr3_nt: TGTGCCAGCTCACCAACTAGCAGGAGCTCCTACGAGCAGTACTTC

clone_size: .
d_call: TRBD1
v_call: TRBV6-5
j_call: TRBJ2-7
cdr3_aa: CASSYSGTGGYEQYF
cdr3_nt: TGTGCCAGCAGTTACTCGGGGACAGGGGGGTACGAGCAGTACTTC

clone_size: .
d_call: .
v_call: TRBV7-8
j_call: TRBJ2-3
cdr3_aa: CASSLAGASTDTQYF
cdr3_nt: TGTGCCAGCAGCTTAGCGGGGGCCAGCACAGATACGCAGTATTTT

clone_size: .
d_call: TRBD2
v_call: TRBV10-3
j_call: TRBJ2-1
cdr3_aa: CAISERAGGNEQFF
cdr3_nt: TGTGCCATCAGTGAGAGGGCGGGGGGTAATGAGCAGTTCTTC

clone_size: .
d_call: .
v_call: TRBV7-2
j_call: TRBJ1-5
cdr3_aa: CASSLEQVGQPQHF
cdr3_nt: TGTGCCAGCAGCTTAGAACAGGTCGGACAGCCCCAGCATTTT

clone_size: .
d_call: TRBD1
v_call: TRBV7-8
j_call: TRBJ2-2
cdr3_aa: CASSRDDRVDTGELFF
cdr3_nt: TGTGCCAGCAGCCGTGACGACAGGGTGGACACCGGGGAGCTGTTTTTT

clone_size: .
d_call: TRBD2
v_call: TRBV7-2
j_call: TRBJ2-7
cdr3_aa: CASSSMRGSIEQYF
cdr3_nt: TGTGCCAGCAGCTCCATGCGGGGGTCCATCGAGCAGTACTTC

clone_size: .
d_call: .
v_call: TRBV6-4
j_call: TRBJ1-1
cdr3_aa: CASSRTEGTEAFF
cdr3_nt: TGTGCCAGCAGCCGGACAGAGGGGACTGAAGCTTTCTTT

clone_size: .
d_call: .
v_call: TRBV27
j_call: TRBJ1-2
cdr3_aa: CASSLGGDTSVYGYTF
cdr3_nt: TGTGCCAGCAGTTTAGGGGGGGACACTAGTGTCTATGGCTACACCTTC

clone_size: .
d_call: TRBD1
v_call: TRBV15
j_call: TRBJ1-4
cdr3_aa: CATSRVGTGGEKLFF
cdr3_nt: TGTGCCACCAGCAGAGTCGGGACAGGGGGCGAAAAACTGTTTTTT

clone_size: .
d_call: TRBD1
v_call: TRBV14
j_call: TRBJ2-1
cdr3_aa: CASSQDWGQISNEQFF
cdr3_nt: TGTGCCAGCAGCCAAGATTGGGGACAGATCTCCAATGAGCAGTTCTTC

clone_size: .
d_call: TRBD1
v_call: TRBV19
j_call: TRBJ2-1
cdr3_aa: CASSIGTVNEQFF
cdr3_nt: TGTGCCAGTAGTATCGGGACAGTCAATGAGCAGTTCTTC

clone_size: .
d_call: TRBD2
v_call: TRBV27
j_call: TRBJ2-3
cdr3_aa: CASSLSEGLAPSTDTQYF
cdr3_nt: TGTGCCAGCAGTTTATCGGAAGGACTAGCGCCTAGCACAGATACGCAGTATTTT

clone_size: .
d_call: TRBD1
v_call: TRBV7-9
j_call: TRBJ2-4
cdr3_aa: CASSSPWAQGEDIQYF
cdr3_nt: TGTGCCAGCAGCTCCCCTTGGGCACAGGGGGAGGACATTCAGTACTTC

clone_size: .
d_call: .
v_call: TRBV6-1
j_call: TRBJ1-2
cdr3_aa: CASSGQGWPPNYGYTF
cdr3_nt: TGTGCCAGCAGTGGGCAGGGGTGGCCGCCCAACTATGGCTACACCTTC

clone_size: .
d_call: TRBD1
v_call: TRBV15
j_call: TRBJ1-4
cdr3_aa: CATSREQGRYEKLFF
cdr3_nt: TGTGCCACCAGCAGAGAACAGGGGAGGTACGAAAAACTGTTTTTT

clone_size: .
d_call: .
v_call: TRBV5-1
j_call: TRBJ1-5
cdr3_aa: CASSGGQPLDPQHF
cdr3_nt: TGCGCCAGCAGCGGAGGACAGCCGCTAGATCCCCAGCATTTT